This paragraph covers one T cell receptor (beta chain) sequence. This clonotype was picked up many times. Its cognate antigen has yet to be identified. Base-call qualities are not available, and no considerably larger clone is one nucleotide away. Instrument on record: Illumina HiSeq 1500. TCRdb reprocessed the public reads (quality trimming at Q25 with fastp, clone calling with MiXCR) and kept in-frame beta chains. Every CDR3 protein is listed once, alongside the most common genes and DNA of its rows. The sample table contains about 310,000 distinct CDR3 sequences; only one count was recorded for 25% of them. Roughly 14% of the sample is held by the ten biggest clonotypes. These data are taken from a study of T cell repertoires in cytomegalovirus infection (dated by TCRdb to the late 2010s). Looking at the study overall: Peptide stimulations targeted recently identified HLA-C-restricted CMV epitopes, whose presentation resists viral immunomodulation, together with well-studied HLA-B-restricted epitopes. The HLA type of each donor mattered for the analysis, because public TCR beta signatures pointed to carriage of CMV infection along with the matching HLA type.

Findings and caveats that apply to the study as a whole: In both this cohort and an independent cohort of several hundred donors, the cumulative frequency of public TCR beta family members distinguished carriers of CMV infection plus the relevant HLA type. The ex vivo response was dominated by HLA-C-restricted CMV-specific TCR beta clonotypes, and the single most frequent clonotype in two of eight donors was supplied by these HLA-C-restricted clonotypes.

The label giving this sample's treatment or condition can be read as: in vitro stimulation with specific CMV peptide epitopes to enrich CMV-specific T cells. CDR1 and CDR2 are drawn from the germline V gene: SGHAT, FQNNGV. Inclusive of the bounding cysteine and phenylalanine, the CDR3 is 15 residues long. Only the CDR3 portion is preserved as DNA: 45 bases, with reading frame beginning at the first base. The V and J ends are trimmed by 4 bases and 2 bases, leaving 14 bases between them. This receptor chain uses TRBV11-2 and TRBJ2-5, with a weak D call of TRBD2 (6 bases match). This sequence originates from a human donor in good health (CMV status not recorded). Some clones in this sample may be carry-over from other donors' samples. The sample consisted of cultured PBMCs, taken from culture after CMV antigen stimulation. The CDR3 protein: CASSWGPGVQETQYF. The nucleotides read TGTGCCAGCAGCTGGGGCCCGGGAGTTCAAGAGACCCAGTACTTC.